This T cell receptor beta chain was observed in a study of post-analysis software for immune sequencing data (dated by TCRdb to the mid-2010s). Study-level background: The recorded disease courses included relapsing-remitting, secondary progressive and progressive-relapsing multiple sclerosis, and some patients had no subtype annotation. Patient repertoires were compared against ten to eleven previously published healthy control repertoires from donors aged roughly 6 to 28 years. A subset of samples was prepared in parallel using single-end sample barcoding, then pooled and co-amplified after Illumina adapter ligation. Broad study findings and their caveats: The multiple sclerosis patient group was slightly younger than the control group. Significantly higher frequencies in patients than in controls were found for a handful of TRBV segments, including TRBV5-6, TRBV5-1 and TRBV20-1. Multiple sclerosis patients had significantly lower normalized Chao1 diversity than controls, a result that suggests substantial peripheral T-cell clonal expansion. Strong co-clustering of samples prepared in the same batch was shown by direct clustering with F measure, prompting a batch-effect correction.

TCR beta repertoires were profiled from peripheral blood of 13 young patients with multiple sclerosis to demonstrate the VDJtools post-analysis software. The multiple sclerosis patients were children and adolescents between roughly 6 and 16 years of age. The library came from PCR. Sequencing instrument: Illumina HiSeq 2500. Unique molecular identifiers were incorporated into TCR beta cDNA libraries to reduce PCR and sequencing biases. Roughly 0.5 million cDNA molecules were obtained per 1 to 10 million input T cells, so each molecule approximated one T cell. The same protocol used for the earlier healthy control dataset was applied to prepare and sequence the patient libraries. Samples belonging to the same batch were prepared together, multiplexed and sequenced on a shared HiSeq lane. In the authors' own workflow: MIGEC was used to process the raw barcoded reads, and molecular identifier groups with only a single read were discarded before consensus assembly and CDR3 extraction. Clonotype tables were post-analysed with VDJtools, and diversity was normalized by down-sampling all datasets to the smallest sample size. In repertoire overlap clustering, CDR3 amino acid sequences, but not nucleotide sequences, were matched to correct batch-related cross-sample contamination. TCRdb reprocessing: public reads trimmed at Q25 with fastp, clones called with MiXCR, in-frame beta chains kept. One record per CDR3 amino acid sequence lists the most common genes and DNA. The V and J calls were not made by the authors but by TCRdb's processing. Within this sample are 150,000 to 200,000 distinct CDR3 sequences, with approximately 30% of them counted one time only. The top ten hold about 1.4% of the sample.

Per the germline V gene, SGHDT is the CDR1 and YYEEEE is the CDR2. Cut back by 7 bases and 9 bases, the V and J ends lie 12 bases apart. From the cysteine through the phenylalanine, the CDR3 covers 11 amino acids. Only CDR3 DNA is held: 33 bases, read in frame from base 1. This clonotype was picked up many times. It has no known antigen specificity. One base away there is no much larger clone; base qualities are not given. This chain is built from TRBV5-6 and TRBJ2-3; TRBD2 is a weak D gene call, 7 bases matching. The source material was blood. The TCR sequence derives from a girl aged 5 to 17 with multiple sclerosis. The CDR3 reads CASERDKTQYF. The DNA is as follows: TGTGCCAGCGAGCGGGACAAGACGCAGTATTTT.